A selection of T cell receptor beta chains follows, all from one sample in a study of T cells after yellow fever vaccination. TCRdb itself ran the 5' RACE reads through MiXCR, one entry per CDR3 protein. The data hold about 320,000 distinct CDR3 sequences, with approximately 4.5% observed a single time. The sample here was PBMCs, taken 15 days after the yellow fever booster vaccination. The receptors originated from a man between 18 and 29 years old who received the YFV17D yellow fever vaccine. Each CDR3 is given with its conserved first and last residue. The D gene is left open where the match is weak. Clone size appears in some rows only: once, few, many, or a class for an expanded clone.

v_gene: TRBV18; abundance: few; j_gene: TRBJ1-1; d_gene: -; CDR3aa: CASSRSNTEAFF; CDR3nt: TGTGCCAGCTCACGGAGTAACACTGAAGCTTTCTTT
v_gene: TRBV9; abundance: few; j_gene: TRBJ1-4; d_gene: -; CDR3aa: CASSVVASQTEKLFF; CDR3nt: TGTGCCAGCAGCGTAGTGGCGTCTCAGACCGAAAAACTGTTTTTT
v_gene: TRBV6-6; abundance: few; j_gene: TRBJ2-3; d_gene: -; CDR3aa: CASKRLTDTQYF; CDR3nt: TGTGCCAGCAAGCGTCTCACAGATACGCAGTATTTT
v_gene: TRBV25-1; abundance: few; j_gene: TRBJ1-2; d_gene: -; CDR3aa: CASRPQGTVGYTF; CDR3nt: TGTGCCAGCAGACCCCAAGGGACGGTAGGCTACACCTTC
v_gene: TRBV12-3/TRBV12-4; abundance: few; j_gene: TRBJ2-5; d_gene: -; CDR3aa: CASSFIGFVETQYF; CDR3nt: TGTGCCAGCAGTTTCATAGGGTTCGTAGAGACCCAGTACTTC
v_gene: TRBV4-3; abundance: few; j_gene: TRBJ2-3; d_gene: -; CDR3aa: CASSQGSTRLTSTDTQYF; CDR3nt: TGCGCCAGCAGCCAAGGATCCACTAGACTCACTAGCACAGATACGCAGTATTTT
v_gene: TRBV4-3; abundance: few; j_gene: TRBJ2-3; d_gene: -; CDR3aa: CASSQDASLDTQYF; CDR3nt: TGCGCCAGCAGCCAAGACGCGTCCTTAGATACGCAGTATTTT
v_gene: TRBV6-6; abundance: many; j_gene: TRBJ1-3; d_gene: -; CDR3aa: CASSEQGFGNTIYF; CDR3nt: TGTGCCAGCAGTGAACAGGGATTTGGAAACACCATATATTTT
v_gene: TRBV18; abundance: many; j_gene: TRBJ2-7; d_gene: TRBD2; CDR3aa: CASSPGASGGYEQYF; CDR3nt: TGTGCCAGCTCACCTGGGGCTAGCGGGGGCTACGAGCAGTACTTC
v_gene: TRBV4-2; abundance: many; j_gene: TRBJ2-4; d_gene: TRBD1; CDR3aa: CASSQNYAGTAGAIQYF; CDR3nt: TGTGCCAGCAGCCAAAATTATGCCGGGACAGCCGGGGCCATTCAGTACTTC
v_gene: TRBV12-3/TRBV12-4; abundance: few; j_gene: TRBJ1-4; d_gene: -; CDR3aa: CASSTGPSGEKLFF; CDR3nt: TGTGCCAGCAGTACAGGGCCGTCTGGCGAAAAACTGTTTTTT
v_gene: TRBV6-5; abundance: many; j_gene: TRBJ1-6; d_gene: -; CDR3aa: CASSGGAGPLHF; CDR3nt: TGTGCCAGCAGTGGGGGAGCGGGACCCCTCCACTTT
v_gene: TRBV7-2; abundance: -; j_gene: TRBJ1-2; d_gene: -; CDR3aa: CASSQRDGFYGYTF; CDR3nt: TGTGCCAGCAGTCAACGGGACGGATTCTATGGCTACACCTTC
v_gene: TRBV7-6; abundance: many; j_gene: TRBJ1-1; d_gene: -; CDR3aa: CASRPAPLHVGVGAFF; CDR3nt: TGTGCCAGCAGACCAGCACCACTCCATGTGGGAGTTGGAGCTTTCTTT